This section outlines one TCR beta chain sequence together with its context. What it binds is not known. TCRdb ran MiXCR on the RACE reads and lists one entry per CDR3 protein. The data show some 91,000 distinct CDR3 sequences, about an eighth seen once. The sample originates from a study of human T cells and chemical hapten exposure. Study-wide background: TCR yields per sample varied mostly from small pooled library volume differences.

Study results and caveats: Alopecia affecting every donor means their immune response may not match healthy people's. Unchanged with DPC sensitization were TCRs above 1 in 1000 frequency.

Time point specified: patch test 1, 2 weeks after DPC sensitization. Treatment reported: therapeutic diphenylcyclopropenone sensitization with weekly scalp DPC. The material was whole blood, obtained in connection with sensitization to the hapten diphenylcyclopropenone (DPC). The receptor comes from a woman between 35 and 50 years old with alopecia areata. Some clones in this sample may be carry-over from other donors' samples.

The CDR3 DNA is TGTGCCAGCAGCGTAGCCGGGGGGTTGGGTACTTCCCAGAATGAGCAGTTCTTC. Protein product: CASSVAGGLGTSQNEQFF. The J gene is TRBJ2-1, the V gene TRBV9; 7 bases map to TRBD2. The CDR3 runs to 18 residues. Germline V gene lookup returns CDR1 SGDLS and CDR2 YYNGEE. J was trimmed by 7 bases and V by 0 bases; bases with no gene match: 16. Full variable domain (rest looked up from reference TRBV9 and TRBJ2-1): DSGVTQTPKHLITATGQRVTLRCSPRSGDLSVYWYQQSLDQGLQFLIQYYNGEERAKGNILERFSAQQFPDLHSELNLSSLELGDSALYFCASSVAGGLGTSQNEQFFGPGTRLTVL.